Detailed here is one TCR beta chain. No antigen is known for it. The data are from a study of lymphopenia after photon versus proton radiotherapy. General study points: A bigger post-nadir fall in TCR diversity correlated inversely with survival time in deceased patients.

Clones were read by immunoSEQ multiplex PCR, and TCRdb kept only the in-frame ones, dropping some. The sample consists of around 64,000 clones, roughly 92% of them appearing once. Per the germline V gene, CDR1 is LNHDA and CDR2 is SQIVND (reference sequence). V gave up 5 bases and J gave up 0 bases; unmatched junction bases: 13. This CDR3 has 18 amino acids. The V gene is TRBV19, the J gene TRBJ1-5; 7 bases align to TRBD1. Sequences were derived from peripheral blood, sampled from a patient treated with photon-based radiotherapy. The TCR sequence derives from a woman between 40 and 50 years old with cholangiocarcinoma. The CDR3 protein is CASSSHNRGRVSNQPQHF. DNA for the CDR3: TGTGCCAGTAGTTCCCATAACAGGGGTCGGGTTAGCAATCAGCCCCAGCATTTT. Full variable domain (missing parts from reference TRBV19 and TRBJ1-5): DGGITQSPKYLFRKEGQNVTLSCEQNLNHDAMYWYRQDPGQGLRLIYYSQIVNDFQKGDIAEGYSVSREKKESFPLTVTSAQKNPTAFYLCASSSHNRGRVSNQPQHFGDGTRLSIL.